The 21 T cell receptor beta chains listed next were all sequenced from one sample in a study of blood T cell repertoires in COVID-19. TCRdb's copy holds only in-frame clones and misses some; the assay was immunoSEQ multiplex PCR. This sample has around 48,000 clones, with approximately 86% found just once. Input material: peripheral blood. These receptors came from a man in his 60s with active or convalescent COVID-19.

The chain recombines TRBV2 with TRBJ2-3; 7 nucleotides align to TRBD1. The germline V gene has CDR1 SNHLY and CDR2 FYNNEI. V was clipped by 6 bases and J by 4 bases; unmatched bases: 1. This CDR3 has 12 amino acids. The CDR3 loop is CASRDRADTQYF. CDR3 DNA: TGTGCCAGCAGAGACAGGGCAGATACGCAGTATTTT.

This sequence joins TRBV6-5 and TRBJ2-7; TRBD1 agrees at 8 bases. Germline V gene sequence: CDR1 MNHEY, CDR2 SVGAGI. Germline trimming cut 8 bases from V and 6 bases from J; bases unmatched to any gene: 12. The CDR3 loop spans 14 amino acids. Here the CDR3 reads CASRAPGQALEQYF. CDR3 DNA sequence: TGTGCCAGCCGCGCTCCGGGACAGGCCCTCGAGCAGTACTTC.

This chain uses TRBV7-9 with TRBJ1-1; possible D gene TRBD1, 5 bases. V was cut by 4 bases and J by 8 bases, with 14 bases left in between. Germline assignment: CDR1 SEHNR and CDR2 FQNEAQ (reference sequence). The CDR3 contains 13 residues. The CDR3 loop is CASSSREGLEAFF. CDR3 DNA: TGTGCCAGCAGCTCCCGGGAGGGGCTAGAAGCTTTCTTT.

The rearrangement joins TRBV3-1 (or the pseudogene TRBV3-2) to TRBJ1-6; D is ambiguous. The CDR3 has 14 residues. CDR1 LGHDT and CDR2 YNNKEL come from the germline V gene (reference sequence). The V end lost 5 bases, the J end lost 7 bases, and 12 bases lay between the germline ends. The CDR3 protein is CASSKREANSPLHF. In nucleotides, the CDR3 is TGTGCCAGCAGCAAGAGGGAAGCGAATTCACCCCTCCACTTT.

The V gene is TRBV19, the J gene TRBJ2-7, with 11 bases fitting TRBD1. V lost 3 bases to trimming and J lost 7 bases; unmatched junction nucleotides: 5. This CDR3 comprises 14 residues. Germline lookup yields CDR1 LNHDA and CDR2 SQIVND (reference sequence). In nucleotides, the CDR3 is TGTGCCAGTAGTATTGGACAGGGGGCTGGTGAGCAGTACTTC. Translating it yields CASSIGQGAGEQYF.

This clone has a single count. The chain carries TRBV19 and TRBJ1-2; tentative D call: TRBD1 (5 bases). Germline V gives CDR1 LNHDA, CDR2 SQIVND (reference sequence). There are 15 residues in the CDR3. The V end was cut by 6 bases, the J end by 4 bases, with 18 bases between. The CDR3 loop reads CASRHDSFGVYGYTF. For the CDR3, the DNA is TGTGCCAGTAGACATGACAGTTTTGGCGTCTATGGCTACACCTTC. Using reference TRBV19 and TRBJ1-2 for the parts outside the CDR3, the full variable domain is DGGITQSPKYLFRKEGQNVTLSCEQNLNHDAMYWYRQDPGQGLRLIYYSQIVNDFQKGDIAEGYSVSREKKESFPLTVTSAQKNPTAFYLCASRHDSFGVYGYTFGSGTRLTVV.

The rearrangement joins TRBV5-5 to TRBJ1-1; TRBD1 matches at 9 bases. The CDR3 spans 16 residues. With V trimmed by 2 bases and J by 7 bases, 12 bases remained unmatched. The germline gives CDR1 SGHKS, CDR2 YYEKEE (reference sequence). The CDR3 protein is CASSFPWRTGEGEAFF. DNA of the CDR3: TGTGCCAGCAGCTTCCCATGGAGGACAGGGGAGGGTGAAGCTTTCTTT.

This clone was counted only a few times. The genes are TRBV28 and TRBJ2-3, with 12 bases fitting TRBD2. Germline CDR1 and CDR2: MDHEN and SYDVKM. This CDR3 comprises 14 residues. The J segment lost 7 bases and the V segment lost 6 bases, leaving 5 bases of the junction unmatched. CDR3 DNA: TGTGCCAGCAGCTGGACTAGCGGGGCACATACGCAGTATTTT. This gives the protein CASSWTSGAHTQYF.

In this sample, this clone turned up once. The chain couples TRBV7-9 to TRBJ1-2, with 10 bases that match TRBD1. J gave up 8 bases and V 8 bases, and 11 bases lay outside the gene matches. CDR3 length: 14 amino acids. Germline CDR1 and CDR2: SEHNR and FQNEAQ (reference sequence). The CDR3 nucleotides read TGTGCCAGCGTAACATCGGACAGGGGGAAAGGCTACACCTTC. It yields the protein CASVTSDRGKGYTF.

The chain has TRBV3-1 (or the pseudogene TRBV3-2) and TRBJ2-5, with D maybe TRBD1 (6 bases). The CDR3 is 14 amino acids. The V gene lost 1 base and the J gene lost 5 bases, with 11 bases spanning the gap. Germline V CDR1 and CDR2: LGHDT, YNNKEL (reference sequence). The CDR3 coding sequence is TGTGCCAGCAGCCAAGCCCAGGGGTTCGAGACCCAGTACTTC. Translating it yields CASSQAQGFETQYF.

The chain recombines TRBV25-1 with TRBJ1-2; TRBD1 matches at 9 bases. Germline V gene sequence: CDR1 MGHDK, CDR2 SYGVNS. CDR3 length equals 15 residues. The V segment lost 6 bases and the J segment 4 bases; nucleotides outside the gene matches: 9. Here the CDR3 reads CASSQVGDRVYGYTF. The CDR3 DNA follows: TGTGCCAGCAGCCAGGTCGGGGACAGGGTCTATGGCTACACCTTC.

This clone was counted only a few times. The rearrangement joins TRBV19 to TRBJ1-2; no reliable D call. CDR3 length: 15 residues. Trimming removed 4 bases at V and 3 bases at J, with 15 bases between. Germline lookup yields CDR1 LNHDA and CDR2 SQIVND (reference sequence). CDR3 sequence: CASSTRSGSDYGYTF. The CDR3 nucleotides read TGTGCCAGTAGTACCCGATCCGGGTCAGACTATGGCTACACCTTC.

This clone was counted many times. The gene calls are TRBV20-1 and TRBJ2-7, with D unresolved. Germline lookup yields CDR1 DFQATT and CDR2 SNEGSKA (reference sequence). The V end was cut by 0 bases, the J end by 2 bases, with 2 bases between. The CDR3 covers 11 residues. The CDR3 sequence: CSARDTYEQYF. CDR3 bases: TGCAGTGCTAGAGATACCTACGAGCAGTACTTC.

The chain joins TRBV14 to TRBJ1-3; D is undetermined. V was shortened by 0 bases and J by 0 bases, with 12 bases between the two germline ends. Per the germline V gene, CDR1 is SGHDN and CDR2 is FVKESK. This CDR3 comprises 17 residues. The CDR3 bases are TGTGCCAGCAGCCAAGATTGGGCAGTCGACTCTGGAAACACCATATATTTT. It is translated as CASSQDWAVDSGNTIYF.

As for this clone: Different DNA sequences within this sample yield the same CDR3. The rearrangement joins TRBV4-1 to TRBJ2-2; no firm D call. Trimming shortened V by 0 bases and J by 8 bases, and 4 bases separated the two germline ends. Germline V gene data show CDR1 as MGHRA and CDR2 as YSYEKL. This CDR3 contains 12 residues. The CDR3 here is CASSQDLGELFF. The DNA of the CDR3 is TGCGCCAGCAGCCAAGATCTGGGGGAGCTGTTTTTT.

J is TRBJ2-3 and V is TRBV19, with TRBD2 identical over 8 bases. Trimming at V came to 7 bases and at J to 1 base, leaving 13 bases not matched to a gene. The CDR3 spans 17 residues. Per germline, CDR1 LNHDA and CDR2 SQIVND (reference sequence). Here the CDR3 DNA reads TGTGCCAGTAAAAGCCCCCTCTTCGGGGGGGGCACAGATACGCAGTATTTT. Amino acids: CASKSPLFGGGTDTQYF.

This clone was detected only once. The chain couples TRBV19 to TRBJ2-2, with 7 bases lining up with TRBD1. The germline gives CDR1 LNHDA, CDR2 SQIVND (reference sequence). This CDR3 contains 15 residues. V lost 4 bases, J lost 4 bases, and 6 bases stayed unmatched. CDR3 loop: CASSRPTGSTGELFF. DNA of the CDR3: TGTGCCAGTAGTAGACCGACAGGGAGCACCGGGGAGCTGTTTTTT.

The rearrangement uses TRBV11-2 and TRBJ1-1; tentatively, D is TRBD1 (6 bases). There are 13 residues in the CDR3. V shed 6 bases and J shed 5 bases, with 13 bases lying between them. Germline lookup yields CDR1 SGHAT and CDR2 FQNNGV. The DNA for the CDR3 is TGTGCCAGCAGAAGTACAGGGAGAACTGAAGCTTTCTTT. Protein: CASRSTGRTEAFF. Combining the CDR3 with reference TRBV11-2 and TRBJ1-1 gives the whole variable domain EAGVAQSPRYKIIEKRQSVAFWCNPISGHATLYWYQQILGQGPKLLIQFQNNGVVDDSQLPKDRFSAERLKGVDSTLKIQPAKLEDSAVYLCASRSTGRTEAFFGQGTRLTVV.

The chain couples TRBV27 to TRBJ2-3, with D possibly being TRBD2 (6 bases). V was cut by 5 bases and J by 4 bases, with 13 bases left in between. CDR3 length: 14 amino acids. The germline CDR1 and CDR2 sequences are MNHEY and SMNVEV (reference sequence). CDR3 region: CASSPTSSPDTQYF. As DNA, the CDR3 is TGTGCCAGCAGTCCGACTAGTTCCCCAGATACGCAGTATTTT.

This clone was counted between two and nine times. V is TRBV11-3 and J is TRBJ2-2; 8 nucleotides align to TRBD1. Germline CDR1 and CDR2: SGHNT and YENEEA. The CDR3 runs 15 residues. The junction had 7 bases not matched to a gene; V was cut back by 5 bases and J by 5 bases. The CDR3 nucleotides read TGTGCCAGCAGCGCCGGACAGGGCAGAACCGGGGAGCTGTTTTTT. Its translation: CASSAGQGRTGELFF.

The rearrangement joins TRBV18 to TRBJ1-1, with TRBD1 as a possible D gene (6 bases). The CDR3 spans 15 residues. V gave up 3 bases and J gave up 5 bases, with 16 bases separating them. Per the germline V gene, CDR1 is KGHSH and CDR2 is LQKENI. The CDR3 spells CASSPIQSGETEAFF. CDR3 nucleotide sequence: TGTGCCAGCTCACCTATCCAGTCAGGGGAGACTGAAGCTTTCTTT.